The 28 T cell receptor beta chains reported below all come from one sample, sequenced in a study of blood T cells in healthy people across ages. A second PCR, run for roughly 7 to 12 cycles, used a sample-barcoded 5' primer plus a J-beta primer mix. TCRdb ran MiXCR on the 5' RACE reads and lists one entry per CDR3 protein. The data show 650,000 to 900,000 distinct CDR3 sequences, around 68% seen once. Sequenced sample: blood. These receptors all come from a man aged 30 to 39 in good health.

This chain joins TRBV5-1 and TRBJ1-2, with 7 bases identical to TRBD1. The CDR3 runs to 14 residues. J gave up 0 bases and V 5 bases, and 4 bases lay outside the gene matches. Germline assignment: CDR1 SGHRS and CDR2 YFSETQ. The CDR3 bases are TGCGCCAGCAGGCCCGGGACAGCTAACTATGGCTACACCTTC. This translates into CASRPGTANYGYTF.

This clonotype has a handful of counts. The rearrangement joins TRBV12-3 or TRBV12-4 to TRBJ1-5; D is uncertain. CDR3 length equals 13 residues. V lost 3 bases to trimming and J lost 3 bases, with 6 bases between them. CDR3 DNA: TGTGCCAGCAGTTTTAACGACAATCAGCCCCAGCATTTT. Translation: CASSFNDNQPQHF.

This clonotype was seen a few times. The chain joins TRBV7-9 to TRBJ1-2; 7 bases fit TRBD1. V gave up 2 bases and J gave up 2 bases; unmatched junction bases: 2. This CDR3 has 14 residues. The germline V gene has CDR1 SEHNR and CDR2 FQNEAQ (reference sequence). The CDR3 DNA follows: TGTGCCAGCAGCTTACAGACAGGGAACTATGGCTACACCTTC. This gives the protein CASSLQTGNYGYTF.

This clonotype occurred a few times. V gene TRBV10-3 combines with J gene TRBJ2-4, with D possibly matching TRBD1 (5 bases). Gene TRBJ2-7 matches the end of the DNA better, so the J call may be wrong. Germline V CDR1 and CDR2: ENHRY, SYGVKD. The CDR3 is 16 amino acids. The CDR3, as DNA: TGTGCCATCAGTGGGAAATCGGACATCACCCTTTACGAGCAGTACTTC. The encoded protein is CAISGKSDITLYEQYF.

The chain combines TRBV7-2 with TRBJ2-5; no definite D call. The J call could be wrong; TRBJ2-7 is a better fit for the DNA end. There are 15 residues in the CDR3. CDR1 is SGHTA and CDR2 is FQGNSA in the germline V gene. This CDR3 reads CASSLDHQKLREQYF. In nucleotides, the CDR3 is TGTGCCAGCAGCTTAGATCACCAGAAGCTGCGCGAGCAGTACTTC.

V gene TRBV6-6 combines with J gene TRBJ2-7, with TRBD1 matching over 8 bases. Near its end, the DNA agrees better with TRBJ2-5, so the J call may be wrong. Germline V gene sequence: CDR1 MNHNY, CDR2 SVGAGI (reference sequence). There are 16 residues in the CDR3. The CDR3 spells CASSYDRGSAQETQYF. The CDR3, as DNA: TGTGCCAGCAGTTACGACAGGGGATCCGCCCAAGAGACCCAGTACTTC.

This clonotype was seen a handful of times. J is TRBJ2-7 and V is TRBV29-1, with TRBD1 matching 8 bases. V dropped 4 bases and J dropped 4; count of bases not matched to a gene: 9. Germline V gene data show CDR1 as SQVTM and CDR2 as ANQGSEA. The CDR3 sequence is 14 residues long. The CDR3 loop reads CSVVWPRGLYEQYF. CDR3 DNA: TGCAGCGTTGTCTGGCCCAGGGGGCTTTACGAGCAGTACTTC.

The rearrangement links TRBV3-1 to TRBJ2-1, with unresolved D. Per germline, CDR1 LGHDT and CDR2 YNNKEL (reference sequence). V was cut by 0 bases and J by 7 bases, with 10 bases left in between. The CDR3 is 14 amino acids. DNA for the CDR3: TGTGCCAGCAGCCAAGATGTACCGTGGAATGAGCAGTTCTTC. Its protein is CASSQDVPWNEQFF.

This clonotype was picked up a small number of times. The chain carries TRBV9 and TRBJ2-1, with D possibly matching TRBD2 (6 bases). V was shortened by 7 bases and J by 1 base, with 12 bases between the two germline ends. This CDR3 region has 14 residues. Germline assignment: CDR1 SGDLS and CDR2 YYNGEE. The CDR3 is CASVRGESYNEQFF. The CDR3 DNA reads TGTGCCAGCGTCCGCGGGGAATCCTACAATGAGCAGTTCTTC.

The chain recombines TRBV20-1 with TRBJ2-5; TRBD1 matches 7 bases. Germline V CDR1 and CDR2: DFQATT, SNEGSKA (reference sequence). Trimming took 5 bases from V and 1 from J; bases not matched to a gene: 7. This CDR3 has 14 residues. The CDR3 sequence: CSAPRQGSQETQYF. In DNA, the CDR3 is TGCAGTGCTCCTCGACAGGGCAGCCAAGAGACCCAGTACTTC.

The V gene is TRBV4-3, the J gene TRBJ1-5; maybe TRBD1 (5 bases). The CDR3 has 17 amino acids. Per germline, CDR1 LGHNA and CDR2 YSLEER. Trimming stripped 4 bases from V and 0 bases from J, with 16 bases between. CDR3: CASSPTTGAHSNQPQHF. The CDR3 coding sequence is TGCGCCAGCAGCCCGACCACCGGGGCGCATAGCAATCAGCCCCAGCATTTT.

CDR3 in amino acids: CASSPTRHPYVEQYF. CDR3 coding DNA: TGTGCCAGCAGCCCTACTAGACATCCCTACGTAGAGCAGTACTTC. The chain carries TRBV11-1 and TRBJ2-7; D is perhaps TRBD2 (5 bases). This CDR3 is 15 amino acids long. Trimming stripped 5 bases from V and 7 bases from J, with 21 bases between. The germline V gene encodes CDR1 SGHAT and CDR2 FQDESV (reference sequence).

The gene calls are TRBV4-3 and TRBJ1-1; weak D call: TRBD1 (5 bases). CDR3 size: 14 residues. Germline V gene lookup returns CDR1 LGHNA and CDR2 YSLEER. Trimming took off 0 bases at V and 3 bases at J, with 8 bases between the two ends. The chain's CDR3 is CASSQEGADTEAFF. The CDR3 bases are TGCGCCAGCAGCCAAGAAGGGGCGGACACTGAAGCTTTCTTT.

This clonotype was picked up a small number of times. The genes are TRBV4-2 and TRBJ2-1; 11 bases map to TRBD2. The CDR3 sequence is 16 residues long. V shed 4 bases and J 2 bases; nucleotides not matched to a gene: 4. Germline CDR1 and CDR2: LGHNA and YNFKEQ. The CDR3 DNA reads TGTGCCAGCAGCCCGACTAGCGGGGTTACCTACAATGAGCAGTTCTTC. Translating it yields CASSPTSGVTYNEQFF.

In this sample, this clonotype turned up a few times. V usage is TRBV4-3 and J usage is TRBJ2-5, with D possibly TRBD2 on 5 matching bases. Germline assignment: CDR1 LGHNA and CDR2 YSLEER. The CDR3 runs to 13 residues. The V end lost 0 bases, the J end lost 11 bases, and 13 bases lay between the germline ends. CDR3 amino acids: CASSQDEAVEQYF. The CDR3, as DNA: TGCGCCAGCAGCCAAGATGAAGCGGTAGAGCAGTACTTC.

The V and J genes are TRBV7-2 and TRBJ2-3, with 14 nucleotides matching TRBD2. The CDR3 is 16 amino acids. The germline V gene has CDR1 SGHTA and CDR2 FQGNSA. Trimming removed 5 bases from V and 6 bases from J; junction bases left unmatched: 7. The CDR3 reads CASSLTSGGAWDTQYF. CDR3 nucleotides: TGTGCCAGCAGCCTGACTAGCGGGGGGGCCTGGGATACGCAGTATTTT. Together with reference TRBV7-2 and TRBJ2-3, the CDR3 gives the full variable domain: GAGVSQSPSNKVTEKGKDVELRCDPISGHTALYWYRQSLGQGLEFLIYFQGNSAPDKSGLPSDRFSAERTGGSVSTLTIQRTQQEDSAVYLCASSLTSGGAWDTQYFGPGTRLTVL.

CDR3 nucleotide sequence: TGTGCCAGCACCCCTTCGGGGGGCGGTAAGACCCAGTACTTC. Protein product: CASTPSGGGKTQYF. This chain links TRBV28 with TRBJ2-5; possibly TRBD2 for D (7 bases). The CDR3 runs to 14 residues. V was shortened by 7 bases and J by 6 bases, with 18 bases between the two germline ends. Germline CDR1 and CDR2: MDHEN and SYDVKM.

The rearrangement joins TRBV6-5 to TRBJ2-3; TRBD2 agrees at 12 bases. Germline loops: CDR1 MNHEY, CDR2 SVGAGI. The CDR3 extends over 20 amino acids. J was trimmed by 1 base and V by 2 bases; bases with no gene match: 13. CDR3 nucleotide sequence: TGTGCCAGCAGTTACAATCCCGGACTAGCGGGACACCTCGGCACAGATACGCAGTATTTT. Amino acid sequence: CASSYNPGLAGHLGTDTQYF.

Comments on this clonotype: A much larger clone differs from this one at a single base, so this may be a read error. V gene TRBV28 combines with J gene TRBJ2-1, with TRBD2 identical over 14 bases. The CDR3 extends over 14 amino acids. The J segment lost 12 bases and the V segment lost 6 bases, leaving 7 bases of the junction unmatched. In germline, CDR1 is MDHEN, CDR2 SYDVKM. The CDR3 region has the DNA TGTGCCAGCAGCGGGACTAGCGGGGGCGATGGGCAGTTCTTC. Its translation is CASSGTSGGDGQFF.

The chain uses TRBV24-1 and TRBJ2-1; TRBD2 matches at 7 bases. V lost 4 bases, J lost 8 bases, and 7 bases stayed unmatched. The CDR3 is 14 amino acids. Per germline, CDR1 KGHDR and CDR2 SFDVKD. The DNA of the CDR3 is TGTGCCACCAGTGACCCGACTAGCTTCGATGAGCAGTTCTTC. It yields the protein CATSDPTSFDEQFF.

This clonotype was counted between two and nine times. The chain couples TRBV5-1 to TRBJ2-5; 12 bases are a match to TRBD2. Germline CDR1 reads SGHRS; CDR2 reads YFSETQ. V lost 4 bases to trimming and J lost 1 base; unmatched junction nucleotides: 2. There are 15 residues in the CDR3. As DNA, the CDR3 is TGCGCCAGCAGCAAGACTAGCGGGGGCCAAGAGACCCAGTACTTC. Its translation is CASSKTSGGQETQYF. The full variable domain, rest sourced from reference TRBV5-1 and TRBJ2-5, is KAGVTQTPRYLIKTRGQQVTLSCSPISGHRSVSWYQQTPGQGLQFLFEYFSETQRNKGNFPGRFSGRQFSNSRSEMNVSTLELGDSALYLCASSKTSGGQETQYFGPGTRLLVL.

The V and J genes are TRBV7-9 and TRBJ2-1; 7 bases map to TRBD1. CDR3 length: 16 amino acids. The germline V gene encodes CDR1 SEHNR and CDR2 FQNEAQ (reference sequence). The ends lost 6 bases at V and 4 bases at J; junction bases unmatched: 12. CDR3: CASSPTGAILYNEQFF. The CDR3 DNA reads TGTGCCAGCAGTCCAACAGGGGCCATTCTTTACAATGAGCAGTTCTTC.

The rearrangement links TRBV7-2 to TRBJ2-1; D remains unclear. The end of the DNA aligns better with TRBJ2-7, so the J call may be wrong. Germline loops: CDR1 SGHTA, CDR2 FQGNSA. CDR3 size: 14 residues. The CDR3 sequence is CASSLWPAGYEQYF. The CDR3 DNA sequence: TGTGCCAGCAGCTTATGGCCGGCCGGTTACGAGCAGTACTTC.

The chain employs TRBV20-1 and TRBJ2-1; 8 bases line up with TRBD2. Germline V gene data show CDR1 as DFQATT and CDR2 as SNEGSKA (reference sequence). The V and J ends lost 6 bases and 6 bases, in that order; junction bases with no gene match: 10. The CDR3 has 14 amino acids. This CDR3 reads CSAPRGGRGNEQFF. CDR3 nucleotide sequence: TGCAGTGCACCCCGGGGGGGCCGGGGCAATGAGCAGTTCTTC.

The chain carries TRBV29-1 and TRBJ2-1, with TRBD1 matching over 7 bases. The CDR3 length is 14 residues. Germline V lookup: CDR1 SQVTM, CDR2 ANQGSEA. The CDR3: CPFPSAGGNNEQFF. The CDR3 DNA is TGCCCCTTCCCCTCAGCAGGGGGAAACAATGAGCAGTTCTTC.

The rearrangement uses TRBV12-3 or TRBV12-4 and TRBJ2-3, with TRBD1 identical over 7 bases. V lost 6 bases and J lost 4; bases outside the gene matches: 16. The CDR3 is 17 residues long. The CDR3 region is CASRSPAETGFADTQYF. For the CDR3, the DNA is TGTGCCAGCAGGAGCCCCGCCGAGACAGGGTTTGCAGATACGCAGTATTTT.

As regards this clonotype: An end of the junction differs from the germline gene, which may be a read error. The CDR3 protein is CAWSERGQGPEQLF. The CDR3 coding sequence is TGTGCCTGGAGTGAAAGGGGACAGGGTCCTGAGCAGCTCTTC. The chain is built from TRBV30 and TRBJ2-1; TRBD1 aligns across 9 bases. CDR3 length equals 14 residues. The germline CDR1 and CDR2 sequences are GTSNPN and SVGIG (reference sequence).

This clonotype came up a few times. The chain employs TRBV24-1 and TRBJ2-7; D is unclear. This CDR3 comprises 13 residues. With 0 bases removed from V and 3 bases from J, the gap between germline ends came to 5 bases. Germline assignment: CDR1 KGHDR and CDR2 SFDVKD. The DNA for the CDR3 is TGTGCCACCAGTGATTTGAATGGCTACGAGCAGTACTTC. Translated, it gives CATSDLNGYEQYF.